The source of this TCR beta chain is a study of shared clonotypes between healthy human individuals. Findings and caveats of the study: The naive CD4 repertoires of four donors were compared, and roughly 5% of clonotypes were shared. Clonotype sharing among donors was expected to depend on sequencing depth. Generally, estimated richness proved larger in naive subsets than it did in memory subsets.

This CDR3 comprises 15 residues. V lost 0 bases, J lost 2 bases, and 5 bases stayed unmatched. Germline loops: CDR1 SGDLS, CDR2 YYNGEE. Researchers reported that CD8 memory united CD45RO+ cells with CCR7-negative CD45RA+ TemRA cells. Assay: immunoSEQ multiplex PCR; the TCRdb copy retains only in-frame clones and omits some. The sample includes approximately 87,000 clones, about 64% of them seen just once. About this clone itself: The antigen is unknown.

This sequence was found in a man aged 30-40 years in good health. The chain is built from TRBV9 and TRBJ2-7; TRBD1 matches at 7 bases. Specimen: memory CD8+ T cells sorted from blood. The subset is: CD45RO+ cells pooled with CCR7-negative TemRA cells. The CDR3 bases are TGTGCCAGCAGCGTAGGACAGGGAGCTCCCTACGAGCAGTACTTC. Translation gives CASSVGQGAPYEQYF.